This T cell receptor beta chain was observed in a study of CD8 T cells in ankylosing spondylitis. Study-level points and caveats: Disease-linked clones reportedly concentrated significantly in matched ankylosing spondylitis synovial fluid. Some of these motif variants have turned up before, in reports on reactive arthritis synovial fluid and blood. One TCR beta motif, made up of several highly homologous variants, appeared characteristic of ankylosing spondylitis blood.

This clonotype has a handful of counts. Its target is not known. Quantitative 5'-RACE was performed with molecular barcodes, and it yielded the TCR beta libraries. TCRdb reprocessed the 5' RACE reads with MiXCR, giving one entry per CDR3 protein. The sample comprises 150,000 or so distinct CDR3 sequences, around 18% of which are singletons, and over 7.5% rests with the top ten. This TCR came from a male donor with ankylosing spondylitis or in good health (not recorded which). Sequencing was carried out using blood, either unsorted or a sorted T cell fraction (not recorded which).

DNA for the CDR3: TGTGCCAGTAGCCGCTCCCTAGCGGGTGCCGGGGATACGCAGTATTTT. Translation: CASSRSLAGAGDTQYF. The chain employs TRBV19 and TRBJ2-3; 8 bases map to TRBD2. V was pared by 6 bases and J by 6 bases, with 14 bases of the junction left unmatched. The CDR3 consists of 16 residues. CDR1 and CDR2 (germline): LNHDA, SQIVND (reference sequence).